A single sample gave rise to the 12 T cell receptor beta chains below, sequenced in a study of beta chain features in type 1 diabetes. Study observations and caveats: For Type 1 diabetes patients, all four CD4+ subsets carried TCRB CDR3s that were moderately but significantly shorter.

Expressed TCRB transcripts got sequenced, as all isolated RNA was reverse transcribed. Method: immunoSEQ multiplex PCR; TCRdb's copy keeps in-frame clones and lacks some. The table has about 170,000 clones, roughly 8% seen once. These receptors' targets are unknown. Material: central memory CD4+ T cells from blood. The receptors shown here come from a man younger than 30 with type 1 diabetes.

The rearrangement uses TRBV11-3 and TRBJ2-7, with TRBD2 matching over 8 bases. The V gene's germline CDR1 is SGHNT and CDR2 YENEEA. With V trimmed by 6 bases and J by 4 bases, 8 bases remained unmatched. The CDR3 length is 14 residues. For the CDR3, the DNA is TGTGCCAGCAGAAAGCGGGGGCCGGTTTACGAGCAGTACTTC. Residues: CASRKRGPVYEQYF.

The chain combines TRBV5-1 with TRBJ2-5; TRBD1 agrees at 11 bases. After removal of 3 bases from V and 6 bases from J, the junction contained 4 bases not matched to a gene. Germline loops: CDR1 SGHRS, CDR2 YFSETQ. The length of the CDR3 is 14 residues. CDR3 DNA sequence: TGCGCCAGCAGCTATGGACAGGGGGCTCAGACCCAGTACTTC. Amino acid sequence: CASSYGQGAQTQYF. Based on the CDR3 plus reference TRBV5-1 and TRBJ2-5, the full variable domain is KAGVTQTPRYLIKTRGQQVTLSCSPISGHRSVSWYQQTPGQGLQFLFEYFSETQRNKGNFPGRFSGRQFSNSRSEMNVSTLELGDSALYLCASSYGQGAQTQYFGPGTRLLVL.

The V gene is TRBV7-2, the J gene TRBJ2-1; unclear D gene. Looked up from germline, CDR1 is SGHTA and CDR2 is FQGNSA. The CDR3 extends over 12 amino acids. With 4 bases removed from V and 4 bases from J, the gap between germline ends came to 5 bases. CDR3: CASSWPYNEQFF. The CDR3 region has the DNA TGTGCCAGCAGCTGGCCTTACAATGAGCAGTTCTTC.

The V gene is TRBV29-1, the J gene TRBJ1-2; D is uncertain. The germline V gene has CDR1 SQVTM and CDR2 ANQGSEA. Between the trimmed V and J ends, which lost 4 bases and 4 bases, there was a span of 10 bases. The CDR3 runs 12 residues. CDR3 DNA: TGCAGCGTTGTAGGAGGCGGCTATGGCTACACCTTC. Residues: CSVVGGGYGYTF.

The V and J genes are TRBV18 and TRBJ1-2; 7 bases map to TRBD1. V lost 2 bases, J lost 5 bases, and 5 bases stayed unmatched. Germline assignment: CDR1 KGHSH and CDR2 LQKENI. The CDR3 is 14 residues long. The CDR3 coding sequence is TGTGCCAGCTCACCAATCGACAGGGATTATGGCTACACCTTC. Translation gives CASSPIDRDYGYTF.

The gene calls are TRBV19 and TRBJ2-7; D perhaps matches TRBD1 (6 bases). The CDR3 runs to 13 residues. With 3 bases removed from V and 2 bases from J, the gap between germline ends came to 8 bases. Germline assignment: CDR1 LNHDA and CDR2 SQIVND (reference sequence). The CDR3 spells CASSITGTYEQYF. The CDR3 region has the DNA TGTGCCAGTAGTATTACAGGGACCTACGAGCAGTACTTC.

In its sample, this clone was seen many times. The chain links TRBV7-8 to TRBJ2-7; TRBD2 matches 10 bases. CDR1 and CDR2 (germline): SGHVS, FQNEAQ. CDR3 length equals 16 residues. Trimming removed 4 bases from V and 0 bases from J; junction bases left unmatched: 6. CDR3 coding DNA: TGTGCCAGCAGCTACACTAGCGGGAACCCCTCCTACGAGCAGTACTTC. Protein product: CASSYTSGNPSYEQYF.

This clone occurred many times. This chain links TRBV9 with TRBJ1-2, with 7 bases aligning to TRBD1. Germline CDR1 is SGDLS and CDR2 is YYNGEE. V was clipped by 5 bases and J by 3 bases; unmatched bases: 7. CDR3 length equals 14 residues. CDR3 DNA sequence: TGTGCCAGCAGACCAGTACAGGGGCACTATGGCTACACCTTC. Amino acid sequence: CASRPVQGHYGYTF.

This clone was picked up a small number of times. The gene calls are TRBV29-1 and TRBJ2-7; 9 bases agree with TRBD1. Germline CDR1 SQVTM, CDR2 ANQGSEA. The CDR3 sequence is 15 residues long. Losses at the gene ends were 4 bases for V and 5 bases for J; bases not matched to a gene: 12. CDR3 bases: TGCAGCGTTGGGGGGTCAGGGACAGGGATCAACGAGCAGTACTTC. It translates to CSVGGSGTGINEQYF.

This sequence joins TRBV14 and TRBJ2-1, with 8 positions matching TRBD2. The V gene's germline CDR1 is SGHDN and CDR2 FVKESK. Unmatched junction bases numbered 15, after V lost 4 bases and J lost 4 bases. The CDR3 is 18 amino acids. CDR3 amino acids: CASSLRRLAGGPYNEQFF. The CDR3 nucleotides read TGTGCCAGCAGCCTTCGACGGCTCGCGGGAGGACCTTACAATGAGCAGTTCTTC.

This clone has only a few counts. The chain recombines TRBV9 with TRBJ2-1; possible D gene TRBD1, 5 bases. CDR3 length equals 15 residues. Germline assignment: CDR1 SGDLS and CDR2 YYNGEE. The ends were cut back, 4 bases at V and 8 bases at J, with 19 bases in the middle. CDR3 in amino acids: CASSYWGVGSDEQFF. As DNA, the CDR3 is TGTGCCAGCAGCTACTGGGGCGTCGGGTCGGATGAGCAGTTCTTC.

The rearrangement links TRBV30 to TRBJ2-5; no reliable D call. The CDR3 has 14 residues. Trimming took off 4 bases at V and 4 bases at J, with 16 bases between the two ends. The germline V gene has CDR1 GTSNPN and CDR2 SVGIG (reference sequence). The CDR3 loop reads CAWKATLVGETQYF. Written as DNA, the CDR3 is TGTGCCTGGAAAGCGACTTTAGTTGGAGAGACCCAGTACTTC.